The rows below give T cell receptor beta chains drawn from one sample of a study of blood T cell repertoires in COVID-19. Here immunoSEQ multiplex PCR was the method, and the copy in TCRdb shows in-frame clones only, minus some. The sample shows tens of thousands of clones, roughly 84% of them seen only once. The sequenced material came from peripheral blood. Receptor source: a man older than 75 with active COVID-19. Both conserved end residues are trimmed from each CDR3. The D gene is left open where the match is weak. A clone size is listed for some rows: how often the clone was seen (once, few, many), or a class if it is expanded.

d_call	v_call	clone_size	j_call	cdr3_aa
TRBD1	TRBV12-3/TRBV12-4	.	TRBJ1-2	ASAYGTGYGYT
TRBD2	TRBV3-1/TRBV3-2	.	TRBJ2-1	ASSQDALAGRDEQF
TRBD2	TRBV6-2/TRBV6-3	.	TRBJ2-7	ASSRYSGKEEQY
TRBD2	TRBV9	.	TRBJ2-3	ASSVGSSGGGTAQDTQY
TRBD2	TRBV9	.	TRBJ2-2	ASSERAGGTGELF
TRBD1	TRBV10-1	.	TRBJ2-7	ASSGGTGLHQSSYEQY
TRBD1	TRBV20-1	.	TRBJ1-2	SAWTGGGYT
TRBD2	TRBV7-2	once	TRBJ2-7	ASSGGGGLSYEQY
.	TRBV6-2/TRBV6-3	.	TRBJ2-7	ASSYEQGRLHEQY
TRBD1	TRBV6-5	.	TRBJ1-1	ASTERGRTEAF
.	TRBV5-6	.	TRBJ1-2	ASSLTDYGYT
TRBD2	TRBV5-6	.	TRBJ2-5	ASSSQLAGRQETQY
.	TRBV6-5	once	TRBJ2-1	ASRLQGGRNEQF
.	TRBV5-6	.	TRBJ1-6	ASSWSGEGGNSPLH
TRBD2	TRBV7-2	.	TRBJ2-2	ASSLVASGTTGELF
TRBD2	TRBV7-2	.	TRBJ2-1	ASSQSSGSFNEQF
.	TRBV6-5	.	TRBJ1-2	ASSFSGYGYT